A single sample is the source of the 25 T cell receptor beta chains below, sequenced in a study of identical twins. TCRdb recomputed calls from the 5' RACE reads with MiXCR, one row per CDR3 protein. The sample holds roughly 690,000 distinct CDR3 sequences; around 5.7% are singletons and the top ten take about 2%. The sample consisted of naive T cells sorted from blood. The receptors here all came from a man aged 18 to 30 in good health.

The J gene is TRBJ1-1, the V gene TRBV4-2, with D unclear. V lost 0 bases and J 1 base, leaving 6 bases between the germline ends. Per germline, CDR1 LGHNA and CDR2 YNFKEQ. This CDR3 comprises 14 residues. The CDR3 coding sequence is TGTGCCAGCAGCCAAGAAGACGGGAACACTGAAGCTTTCTTT. Protein: CASSQEDGNTEAFF.

The chain recombines TRBV20-1 with TRBJ2-2; D is unclear. V lost 6 bases and J 4 bases, leaving 9 bases between the germline ends. The CDR3 is 12 residues long. The germline gives CDR1 DFQATT, CDR2 SNEGSKA (reference sequence). The CDR3 coding sequence is TGCAGTGCCGTCCTTGGCACCGGGGAGCTGTTTTTT. Translated: CSAVLGTGELFF.

V is TRBV20-1 and J is TRBJ2-6, with 8 nucleotides matching TRBD2. After removal of 5 bases from V and 0 bases from J, the junction contained 12 bases not matched to a gene. The germline CDR1 and CDR2 sequences are DFQATT and SNEGSKA (reference sequence). The CDR3 is 18 amino acids. For the CDR3, the DNA is TGCAGTGCTCCCAACCTACTAGCGGCAGGCTCTGGGGCCAACGTCCTGACTTTC. It specifies CSAPNLLAAGSGANVLTF.

This clonotype was detected only a few times. V usage is TRBV20-1 and J usage is TRBJ2-7; D might be TRBD1 (6 bases). V dropped 5 bases and J dropped 5 bases, with 10 bases sitting between them. In germline, CDR1 is DFQATT, CDR2 SNEGSKA (reference sequence). CDR3 length: 11 residues. CDR3 in amino acids: CSASQGNEQYV. CDR3 DNA: TGCAGTGCTTCACAGGGCAACGAGCAGTACGTC.

The table lists this clonotype with many counts. The chain recombines TRBV3-1 with TRBJ2-3; weak D call: TRBD1 (6 bases). Germline CDR1 LGHDT, CDR2 YNNKEL (reference sequence). V shed 1 base and J shed 8 bases, with 16 bases lying between them. The CDR3 runs to 15 residues. CDR3 protein: CASSQVRDTGITQYF. The CDR3 DNA is TGTGCCAGCAGCCAAGTCCGGGACACCGGGATTACGCAGTATTTT.

The CDR3 spells CARRDCPTRGGRAGYEQYF. The DNA of the CDR3 is TGTGCCAGGCGGGACTGCCCCACCCGGGGCGGGAGGGCCGGCTACGAGCAGTACTTC. J is TRBJ2-7 and V is TRBV3-1; 9 bases agree with TRBD2. CDR3 size: 19 residues. Trimming took 9 bases from V and 3 from J; bases not matched to a gene: 24. Looked up from germline, CDR1 is LGHDT and CDR2 is YNNKEL (reference sequence).

This clonotype was found a few times. The V call is TRBV7-9, the J call TRBJ1-5; 7 bases fit TRBD1. Germline values: CDR1 SEHNR, CDR2 FQNEAQ (reference sequence). This CDR3 has 13 residues. Trimming at V came to 5 bases and at J to 7 bases, leaving 5 bases not matched to a gene. The CDR3 region has the DNA TGTGCCAGCAGCATTGACAGGGCCCAGCCCCAGCATTTT. Translated: CASSIDRAQPQHF. Filled out from reference TRBV7-9 and TRBJ1-5, the complete variable domain reads DTGVSQNPRHKITKRGQNVTFRCDPISEHNRLYWYRQTLGQGPEFLTYFQNEAQLEKSRLLSDRFSAERPKGSFSTLEIQRTEQGDSAMYLCASSIDRAQPQHFGDGTRLSIL.

In its sample, this clonotype was seen many times. The genes are TRBV12-3 or TRBV12-4 and TRBJ2-2; 7 nucleotides agree with TRBD1. V shed 4 bases, J shed 0 bases, and the junction held 5 bases outside the gene matches. This CDR3 comprises 16 residues. CDR3 loop: CASSSGTAANTGELFF. The CDR3 region has the DNA TGTGCCAGCAGTTCCGGGACAGCGGCGAACACCGGGGAGCTGTTTTTT.

This clonotype showed up just a few times. The chain employs TRBV5-8 and TRBJ2-7, with 10 bases aligning to TRBD2. V shed 1 base and J 7 bases; nucleotides not matched to a gene: 5. The CDR3 has 14 residues. Germline lookup yields CDR1 SGHTS and CDR2 YDEGEE. CDR3 residues: CASSLPSGRWEQYF. The DNA of the CDR3 is TGTGCCAGCAGCTTGCCTAGCGGGAGATGGGAGCAGTACTTC.

In this sample, this clonotype turned up many times. The rearrangement uses TRBV6-1 and TRBJ2-5; D may be TRBD2 (6 bases). This CDR3 contains 17 residues. Looked up from germline, CDR1 is MNHNS and CDR2 is SASEGT. The V gene lost 5 bases and the J gene lost 3 bases, with 22 bases spanning the gap. CDR3 protein: CASSPARGYTIEETQYF. As DNA, the CDR3 is TGTGCCAGCAGTCCTGCTCGGGGGTACACGATTGAAGAGACCCAGTACTTC.

The gene calls are TRBV20-1 and TRBJ2-2, with D possibly TRBD2 on 5 matching bases. From germline, CDR1 is DFQATT and CDR2 SNEGSKA (reference sequence). V dropped 0 bases and J dropped 1 base, with 9 bases sitting between them. The CDR3 totals 15 residues. The DNA for the CDR3 is TGCAGTGCTAGAGATCTAAGCGGGAACACCGGGGAGCTGTTTTTT. Translated, it gives CSARDLSGNTGELFF.

This clonotype came up a few times. Written as DNA, the CDR3 is TGCGCCAGCAGCCCGGAACAGGGGGCCGGTGAAAAACTGTTTTTT. It is translated as CASSPEQGAGEKLFF. The chain combines TRBV5-1 with TRBJ1-4; 9 bases are shared with TRBD1. Germline loops: CDR1 SGHRS, CDR2 YFSETQ. After removal of 4 bases from V and 7 bases from J, the junction contained 8 bases not matched to a gene. There are 15 residues in the CDR3.

In its sample, this clonotype was seen many times. This chain joins TRBV5-6 and TRBJ2-1; D gene uncertain. CDR3 length: 12 amino acids. Trimming took off 5 bases at V and 5 bases at J, with 8 bases between the two ends. Per the germline V gene, CDR1 is SGHDT and CDR2 is YYEEEE. This CDR3 is CASRREHNEQFF. DNA for the CDR3: TGTGCCAGCAGACGAGAACACAATGAGCAGTTCTTC.

This clonotype appeared many times. The chain is built from TRBV7-9 and TRBJ1-6; D call uncertain. The CDR3 is made up of 15 amino acids. V lost 9 bases and J 10 bases, leaving 22 bases between the germline ends. The germline gives CDR1 SEHNR, CDR2 FQNEAQ (reference sequence). This chain's CDR3 is CARTAKQRLRSPLHF. CDR3 bases: TGTGCCAGAACCGCCAAGCAGAGGTTGCGGTCACCCCTCCACTTT.

This clonotype occurred a few times. The chain employs TRBV5-1 and TRBJ2-5, with TRBD2 identical over 14 bases. J lost 4 bases, V lost 2 bases, and 10 bases had no gene match. The CDR3 is 18 residues long. Germline loops: CDR1 SGHRS, CDR2 YFSETQ. The chain's CDR3 is CASSFSGTSGRRGETQYF. The DNA for the CDR3 is TGCGCCAGCAGCTTCTCCGGGACTAGCGGGAGAAGGGGAGAGACCCAGTACTTC.

V gene TRBV6-2 or TRBV6-3 combines with J gene TRBJ2-3, with 8 bases identical to TRBD1. CDR3 length: 15 amino acids. Germline V gene lookup returns CDR1 MNHEY and CDR2 SVGEGT. The ends lost 4 bases at V and 7 bases at J; junction bases unmatched: 10. DNA of the CDR3: TGTGCCAGCAGTTCCCCGACCCCAGGGGGCAATACGCAGTATTTT. The encoded protein is CASSSPTPGGNTQYF.

This clonotype was seen ten or more times. This sequence joins TRBV29-1 and TRBJ2-5; 8 bases line up with TRBD1. The CDR3 has 12 residues. CDR1 and CDR2 from the germline V gene are SQVTM and ANQGSEA. Losses at the gene ends were 4 bases for V and 3 bases for J; bases not matched to a gene: 1. The chain's CDR3 is CSVATGEETQYF. The CDR3 DNA follows: TGCAGCGTTGCGACAGGGGAAGAGACCCAGTACTTC.

Only a few counts were recorded for this clonotype. The V and J genes are TRBV2 and TRBJ2-1, with 10 bases lining up with TRBD1. The CDR3 length is 14 residues. V gave up 8 bases and J gave up 8 bases; unmatched junction bases: 9. The germline gives CDR1 SNHLY, CDR2 FYNNEI. In nucleotides, the CDR3 is TGTGCCAGCCACCGGGACAGGGGTCTGCATGAGCAGTTCTTC. This sequence encodes CASHRDRGLHEQFF.

The chain couples TRBV27 to TRBJ1-5; the D gene is possibly TRBD1 (6 bases). The CDR3 totals 14 residues. Germline-derived CDR1 and CDR2 are MNHEY and SMNVEV (reference sequence). Trimming left V 4 bases short and J 7 bases short, with 14 bases between. The CDR3 DNA sequence: TGTGCCAGCAGTTCCCAAGGGGGTCAACAGCCCCAGCATTTT. Translation: CASSSQGGQQPQHF.

This clonotype was seen ten or more times. CDR3 residues: CASSYERTGSGYTF. DNA for the CDR3: TGTGCCAGCAGTTACGAACGGACAGGGTCCGGCTACACCTTC. The chain uses TRBV6-5 and TRBJ1-2, with 8 bases fitting TRBD1. Germline V gene sequence: CDR1 MNHEY, CDR2 SVGAGI. The J segment lost 8 bases and the V segment lost 2 bases, leaving 7 bases of the junction unmatched. This CDR3 comprises 14 residues.

The chain joins TRBV3-1 to TRBJ2-7, with TRBD2 as a possible D gene (5 bases). The CDR3 consists of 13 residues. The V end was cut by 2 bases, the J end by 5 bases, with 10 bases between. In germline, CDR1 is LGHDT, CDR2 YNNKEL (reference sequence). CDR3: CASSQSGVHEQYV. DNA for the CDR3: TGTGCCAGCAGCCAATCCGGGGTCCACGAGCAGTACGTC.

This clonotype was recorded many times. The CDR3: CATSRLGALNGYTF. The CDR3 bases are TGTGCCACCAGCAGACTTGGGGCACTCAATGGCTACACCTTC. The V call is TRBV15, the J call TRBJ1-2, with a tentative D call TRBD1 (5 bases). V was trimmed by 2 bases and J by 6 bases, leaving 13 bases between them. The CDR3 loop spans 14 amino acids. The germline V gene has CDR1 LNHNV and CDR2 YYDKDF (reference sequence).

This clonotype has at least ten counts. The V and J genes are TRBV28 and TRBJ2-7; TRBD1 matches at 7 bases. CDR1 and CDR2 (germline): MDHEN, SYDVKM. The length of the CDR3 is 11 residues. The V segment lost 11 bases and the J segment 4 bases; nucleotides outside the gene matches: 5. The CDR3 loop is CAAEGAYEQYF. The CDR3 nucleotides read TGTGCCGCTGAGGGGGCGTACGAGCAGTACTTC.

This rearrangement joins TRBV3-1 to TRBJ1-2; D is possibly TRBD1 (6 bases). Germline-derived CDR1 and CDR2 are LGHDT and YNNKEL (reference sequence). Trimming cost V 0 bases and J 6 bases, with 20 bases left between them. This CDR3 region has 17 residues. CDR3 loop: CASSQEGDYRGLDGYTF. The CDR3 bases are TGTGCCAGCAGCCAAGAGGGAGATTACCGGGGGCTCGATGGCTACACCTTC.

The J gene is TRBJ2-1, the V gene TRBV6-1, with TRBD2 matching 15 bases. Germline CDR1 is MNHNS and CDR2 is SASEGT. V gave up 6 bases and J gave up 1 base; unmatched junction bases: 7. The CDR3 totals 18 residues. CDR3 in DNA: TGTGCCAGCAGAAGGGGACTAGCGGGAGGCGCGTCCTACAATGAGCAGTTCTTC. Encoded protein: CASRRGLAGGASYNEQFF.